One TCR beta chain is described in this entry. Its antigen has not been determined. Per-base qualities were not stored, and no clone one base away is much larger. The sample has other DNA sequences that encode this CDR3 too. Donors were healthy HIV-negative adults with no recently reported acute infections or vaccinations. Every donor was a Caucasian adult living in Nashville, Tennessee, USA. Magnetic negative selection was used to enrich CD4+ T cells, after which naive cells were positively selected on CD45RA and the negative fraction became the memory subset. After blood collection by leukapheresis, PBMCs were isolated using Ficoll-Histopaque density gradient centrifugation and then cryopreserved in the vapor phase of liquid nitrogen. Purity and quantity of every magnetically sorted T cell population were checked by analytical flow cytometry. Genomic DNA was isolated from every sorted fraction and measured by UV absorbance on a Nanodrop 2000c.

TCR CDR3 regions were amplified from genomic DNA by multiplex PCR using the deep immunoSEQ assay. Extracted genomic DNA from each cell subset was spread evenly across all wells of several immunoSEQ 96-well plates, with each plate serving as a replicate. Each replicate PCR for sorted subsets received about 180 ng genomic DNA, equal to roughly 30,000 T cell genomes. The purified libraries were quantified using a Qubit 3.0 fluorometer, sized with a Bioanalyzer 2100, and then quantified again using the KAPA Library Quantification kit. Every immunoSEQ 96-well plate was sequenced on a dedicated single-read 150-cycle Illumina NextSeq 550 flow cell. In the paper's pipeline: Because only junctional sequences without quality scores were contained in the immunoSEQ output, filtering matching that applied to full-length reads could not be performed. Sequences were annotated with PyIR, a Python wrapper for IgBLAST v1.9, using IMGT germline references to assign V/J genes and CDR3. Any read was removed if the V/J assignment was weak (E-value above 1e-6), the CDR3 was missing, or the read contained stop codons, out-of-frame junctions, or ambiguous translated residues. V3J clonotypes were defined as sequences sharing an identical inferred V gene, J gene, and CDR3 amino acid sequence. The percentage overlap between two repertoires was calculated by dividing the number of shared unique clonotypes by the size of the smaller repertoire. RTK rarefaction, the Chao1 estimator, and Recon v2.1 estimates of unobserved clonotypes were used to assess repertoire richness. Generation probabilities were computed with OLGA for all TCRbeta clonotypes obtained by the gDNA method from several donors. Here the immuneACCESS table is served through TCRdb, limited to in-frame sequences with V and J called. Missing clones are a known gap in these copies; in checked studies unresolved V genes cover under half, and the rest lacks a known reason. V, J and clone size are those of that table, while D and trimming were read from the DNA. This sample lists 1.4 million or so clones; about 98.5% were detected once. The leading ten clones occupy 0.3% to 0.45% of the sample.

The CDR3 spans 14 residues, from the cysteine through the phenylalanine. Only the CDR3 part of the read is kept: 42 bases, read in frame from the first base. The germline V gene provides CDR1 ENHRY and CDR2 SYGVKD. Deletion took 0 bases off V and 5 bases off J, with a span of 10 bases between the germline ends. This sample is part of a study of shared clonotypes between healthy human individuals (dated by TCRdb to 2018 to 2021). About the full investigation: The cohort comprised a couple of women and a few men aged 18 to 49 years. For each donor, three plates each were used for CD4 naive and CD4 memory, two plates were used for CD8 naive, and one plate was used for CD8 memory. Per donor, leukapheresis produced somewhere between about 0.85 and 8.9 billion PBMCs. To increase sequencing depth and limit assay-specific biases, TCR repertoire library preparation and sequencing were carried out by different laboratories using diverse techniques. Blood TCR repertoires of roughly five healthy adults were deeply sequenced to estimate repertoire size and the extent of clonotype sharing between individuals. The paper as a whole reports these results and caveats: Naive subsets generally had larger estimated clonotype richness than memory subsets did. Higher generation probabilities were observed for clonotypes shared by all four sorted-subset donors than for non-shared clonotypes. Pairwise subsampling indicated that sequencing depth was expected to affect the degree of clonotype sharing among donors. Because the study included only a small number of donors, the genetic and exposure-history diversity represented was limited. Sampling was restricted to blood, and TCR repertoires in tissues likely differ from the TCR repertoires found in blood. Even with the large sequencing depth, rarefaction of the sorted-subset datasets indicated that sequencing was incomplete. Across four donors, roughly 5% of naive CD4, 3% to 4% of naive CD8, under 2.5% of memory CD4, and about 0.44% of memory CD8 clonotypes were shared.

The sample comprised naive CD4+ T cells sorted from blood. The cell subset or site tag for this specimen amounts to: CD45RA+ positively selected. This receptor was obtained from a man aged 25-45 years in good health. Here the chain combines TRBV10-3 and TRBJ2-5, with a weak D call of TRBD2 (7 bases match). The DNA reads TGTGCCATCAGTGAGTCCAGGGGAGGGGAGACCCAGTACTTC. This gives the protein CAISESRGGETQYF.